These 27 T cell receptor beta chains originate from one sample sequenced in a study of blood T cell repertoires in COVID-19. Only in-frame clones appear in the TCRdb table, and some are missing; sequencing was by immunoSEQ multiplex PCR. The table shows roughly 160,000 clones, with over 80% occurring only once. The sample comprised peripheral blood. The receptors originated from a woman aged 60-75 years with acute or convalescent COVID-19.

The V call is TRBV9, the J call TRBJ1-2; D unresolved. Germline CDR1 reads SGDLS; CDR2 reads YYNGEE. V was pared by 0 bases and J by 2 bases, with 8 bases between. The CDR3 covers 14 residues. In DNA, the CDR3 is TGTGCCAGCAGCGTAGCTAAGCTCAACTATGGCTACACCTTC. The encoded protein is CASSVAKLNYGYTF.

The chain uses TRBV6-5 and TRBJ2-1; D is perhaps TRBD2 (5 bases). V was shortened by 5 bases and J by 7 bases, with 12 bases between the two germline ends. The CDR3 extends over 13 amino acids. Germline V gene sequence: CDR1 MNHEY, CDR2 SVGAGI. The CDR3 region is CASSPSLGNEQFF. In DNA, the CDR3 is TGTGCCAGCAGTCCCTCACTAGGGAATGAGCAGTTCTTC.

This chain uses TRBV2 with TRBJ1-1; D possibly corresponds to TRBD1 (6 bases). The germline CDR1 and CDR2 sequences are SNHLY and FYNNEI. Trimming stripped 7 bases from V and 5 bases from J, with 17 bases between. The CDR3 has 14 residues. The chain's CDR3 is CASIPRGGRTEAFF. CDR3 DNA sequence: TGTGCCAGCATCCCAAGGGGGGGGAGGACTGAAGCTTTCTTT.

The chain carries TRBV6-4 and TRBJ2-7; D perhaps matches TRBD2 (6 bases). The length of the CDR3 is 17 residues. CDR1 and CDR2 (germline): MRHNA, SNTAGT. V was trimmed by 0 bases and J by 7 bases, leaving 22 bases between them. The CDR3 protein is CASSDSRRPSESLEQYF. CDR3 in DNA: TGTGCCAGCAGTGACTCGAGGAGACCTAGCGAGTCCTTGGAGCAGTACTTC.

The chain couples TRBV7-2 to TRBJ2-5, with D maybe TRBD2 (5 bases). The CDR3 has 13 amino acids. Germline loops: CDR1 SGHTA, CDR2 FQGNSA. With 3 bases removed from V and 9 bases from J, the gap between germline ends came to 14 bases. The CDR3 loop is CASSLAGQKAQYF. In DNA, the CDR3 is TGTGCCAGCAGCTTGGCGGGCCAGAAGGCCCAGTACTTC.

The count of this clone is one. DNA of the CDR3: TGTGCCAGCAGTTTTCTCAAGGGGGGGAACTATGGCTACACCTTC. Translated, it gives CASSFLKGGNYGYTF. The genes are TRBV28 and TRBJ1-2; possibly TRBD1 for D (6 bases). Trimming removed 3 bases at V and 2 bases at J, with 13 bases between. Germline CDR1 and CDR2: MDHEN and SYDVKM. This CDR3 region has 15 residues.

The gene calls are TRBV19 and TRBJ2-3; 9 bases line up with TRBD2. CDR3 size: 16 residues. Trimming at V came to 7 bases and at J to 5 bases, leaving 13 bases not matched to a gene. Germline V gene data show CDR1 as LNHDA and CDR2 as SQIVND (reference sequence). The chain's CDR3 is CASKDRASGVVDTQYF. The CDR3 nucleotides read TGTGCCAGTAAGGATCGGGCTAGCGGGGTGGTAGATACGCAGTATTTT.

CDR3 sequence (DNA): TGTGCCAGCAGTGAAGCAATGTTAAGGGGGAGAGCCACTGAAGCTTTCTTT. Translation: CASSEAMLRGRATEAFF. The chain links TRBV6-1 to TRBJ1-1, with D possibly matching TRBD1 (6 bases). Germline V gives CDR1 MNHNS, CDR2 SASEGT. This CDR3 contains 17 residues. Trimming removed 0 bases from V and 4 bases from J, with 18 bases in between.

The V call is TRBV7-9, the J call TRBJ1-6; TRBD1 might be the D (6 bases). V shed 0 bases and J shed 13 bases, with 7 bases lying between them. This CDR3 has 12 amino acids. Germline V gene data show CDR1 as SEHNR and CDR2 as FQNEAQ (reference sequence). The CDR3 nucleotides are TGTGCCAGCAGCTTAGCGCAGGGGCCCCTCCACTTT. Translating gives CASSLAQGPLHF.

J is TRBJ1-5 and V is TRBV2; 7 positions agree with TRBD1. Looked up from germline, CDR1 is SNHLY and CDR2 is FYNNEI. The CDR3 is 15 residues long. Trimming cost V 6 bases and J 1 base; bases outside gene matches: 6. CDR3 amino acids: CASSAGGRSNQPQHF. The DNA of the CDR3 is TGTGCCAGCAGCGCAGGGGGGAGAAGCAATCAGCCCCAGCATTTT.

In this sample, this clone turned up a few times. The chain uses TRBV3-1 (or the pseudogene TRBV3-2) and TRBJ2-3; TRBD2 is a possible D gene (7 bases). V was clipped by 2 bases and J by 6 bases, with 18 bases between them. This CDR3 comprises 16 residues. The germline CDR1 and CDR2 sequences are LGHDT and YNNKEL (reference sequence). CDR3 region: CASSQTAGARRDTQYF. CDR3 sequence (DNA): TGTGCCAGCAGCCAAACCGCGGGGGCCCGGAGGGATACGCAGTATTTT.

The chain combines TRBV21-1 with TRBJ1-5. TRBV21-1 is deemed a pseudogene. There are 14 residues in the CDR3. The chain's CDR3 is CASSRRDSNQPQHF. CDR3 sequence (DNA): TGTGCCAGCAGCAGGCGGGACAGCAATCAGCCCCAGCATTTT.

CDR3 nucleotides: TGTGCCAGCAGTTCTAACAGGGGAAGGGCCAAAAACATTCAGTACTTC. Amino acid sequence: CASSSNRGRAKNIQYF. This chain links TRBV28 with TRBJ2-4; the match to TRBD1 covers 7 bases. The CDR3 consists of 16 residues. V trimming: 4 bases; J trimming: 1 base; junction bases outside the gene matches: 7. Per germline, CDR1 MDHEN and CDR2 SYDVKM.

The chain recombines TRBV19 with TRBJ1-1, with D possibly matching TRBD1 (5 bases). This CDR3 contains 13 residues. Trimming stripped 6 bases from V and 0 bases from J, with 8 bases between. The germline V gene encodes CDR1 LNHDA and CDR2 SQIVND (reference sequence). CDR3 DNA sequence: TGTGCCAGTAGGGGGCGTGTGAACACTGAAGCTTTCTTT. This codes for CASRGRVNTEAFF.

J is TRBJ1-1 and V is TRBV5-1, with D unresolved. The CDR3 is 14 amino acids. Per germline, CDR1 SGHRS and CDR2 YFSETQ. Deletions cut 3 bases from V and 1 base from J, with 10 bases between. The CDR3: CASSSTRANTEAFF. The CDR3 nucleotides read TGCGCCAGCAGCTCTACTCGAGCGAACACTGAAGCTTTCTTT.

V gene TRBV19 combines with J gene TRBJ2-1, with TRBD1 identical over 9 bases. This CDR3 has 16 amino acids. V shed 5 bases, J shed 6 bases, and the junction held 11 bases outside the gene matches. Germline values: CDR1 LNHDA, CDR2 SQIVND (reference sequence). The DNA of the CDR3 is TGTGCCAGTAGTTTTCGGACAGGGGCAAGTCGCAATGAGCAGTTCTTC. It is translated as CASSFRTGASRNEQFF.

The chain is built from TRBV5-4 and TRBJ2-1; D is ambiguous. Trimming stripped 4 bases from V and 10 bases from J, with 15 bases between. This CDR3 is 13 amino acids long. The germline V gene encodes CDR1 SGHNT and CDR2 YYREEE (reference sequence). The CDR3 spells CASSPLTTREQFF. CDR3 nucleotides: TGTGCCAGCAGCCCATTGACAACCCGGGAGCAGTTCTTC. Supplemented by reference TRBV5-4 and TRBJ2-1, the full variable domain reads ETGVTQSPTHLIKTRGQQVTLRCSSQSGHNTVSWYQQALGQGPQFIFQYYREEENGRGNFPPRFSGLQFPNYSSELNVNALELDDSALYLCASSPLTTREQFFGPGTRLTVL.

Worth noting for this clone: Additional DNA sequences in this sample encode the identical CDR3. CDR3 protein: CASSLAGGRTDTQYF. The CDR3, as DNA: TGTGCCAGCAGCTTAGCGGGGGGGCGCACAGATACGCAGTATTTT. The chain couples TRBV7-2 to TRBJ2-3; weak D call: TRBD2 (7 bases). The V gene's germline CDR1 is SGHTA and CDR2 FQGNSA. This CDR3 has 15 amino acids. The V and J ends lost 0 bases and 1 base respectively, with 8 bases between them.

This chain connects TRBV10-3 to TRBJ2-1; 9 bases map to TRBD2. CDR1 and CDR2 from the germline V gene are ENHRY and SYGVKD. J gave up 3 bases and V 7 bases, and 10 bases lay outside the gene matches. The CDR3 contains 16 residues. The CDR3, as DNA: TGTGCCATCACCTCCGTTGATAGCGGGGGCTACAATGAGCAGTTCTTC. Translated, it gives CAITSVDSGGYNEQFF.

The chain employs TRBV4-3 and TRBJ2-7; no reliable D call. The CDR3 spans 13 residues. Trimming removed 0 bases at V and 3 bases at J, with 6 bases between. Germline V CDR1 and CDR2: LGHNA, YSLEER. In DNA, the CDR3 is TGCGCCAGCAGCCAAGATGTCTTCTACGAGCAGTACTTC. Amino acid sequence: CASSQDVFYEQYF.

This chain connects TRBV9 to TRBJ2-5; no firm D call. Germline V CDR1 and CDR2: SGDLS, YYNGEE. V dropped 4 bases and J dropped 1 base, with 5 bases sitting between them. The CDR3 extends over 12 amino acids. This CDR3 reads CASSPFQETQYF. The CDR3 DNA reads as TGTGCCAGCAGCCCCTTCCAAGAGACCCAGTACTTC.

This clone was detected only once. This chain connects TRBV19 to TRBJ1-6; TRBD1 aligns across 9 bases. This CDR3 region has 16 residues. The trim removed 3 bases at V and 0 bases at J, leaving 0 bases unmatched. Per the germline V gene, CDR1 is LNHDA and CDR2 is SQIVND (reference sequence). In DNA form, the CDR3 reads TGTGCCAGTAGTATGGACAGGGGCTCCTATAATTCACCCCTCCACTTT. Its translation: CASSMDRGSYNSPLHF.

The rearrangement uses TRBV7-9 and TRBJ2-4; a weak D match, TRBD1 (5 bases). The CDR3 consists of 19 residues. V lost 1 base to trimming and J lost 6 bases, with 25 bases between them. The germline V gene has CDR1 SEHNR and CDR2 FQNEAQ (reference sequence). The CDR3 loop reads CASSLEGLGSTPTSNIQYF. CDR3 nucleotide sequence: TGTGCCAGCAGCTTAGAGGGGCTGGGCAGCACTCCAACATCAAACATTCAGTACTTC.

V is TRBV10-1 and J is TRBJ2-3, with 7 bases that match TRBD2. CDR1 WNHNN and CDR2 SYGVQD come from the germline V gene (reference sequence). The CDR3 contains 13 residues. V lost 5 bases, J lost 1 base, and 0 bases stayed unmatched. CDR3 protein: CASSRGGTDTQYF. CDR3 nucleotide sequence: TGCGCCAGCAGTCGGGGGGGCACAGATACGCAGTATTTT.

The chain joins TRBV6-5 to TRBJ1-2; 8 positions agree with TRBD1. The germline V gene encodes CDR1 MNHEY and CDR2 SVGAGI. The CDR3 runs to 13 residues. Germline trimming cut 6 bases from V and 8 bases from J; bases unmatched to any gene: 8. The CDR3 DNA sequence: TGTGCCAGCAGGCCGGGACAGGAGGTCGGCTACACCTTC. Its protein product is CASRPGQEVGYTF.

This clone was seen a single time. This chain links TRBV7-2 with TRBJ1-3, with D perhaps matching TRBD1 (6 bases). This CDR3 contains 18 residues. Germline values: CDR1 SGHTA, CDR2 FQGNSA. V was pared by 1 base and J by 2 bases, with 18 bases between. The CDR3 reads CASSLEGLGAFPGNTIYF. For the CDR3, the DNA is TGTGCCAGCAGCTTAGAGGGGTTGGGGGCCTTCCCTGGAAACACCATATATTTT.

V and J are TRBV5-6 and TRBJ1-3; no reliable D call. Trimming took off 0 bases at V and 0 bases at J, with 7 bases between the two ends. This CDR3 contains 15 residues. Germline CDR1 SGHDT, CDR2 YYEEEE. The CDR3 sequence is CASSLDGISGNTIYF. For the CDR3, the DNA is TGTGCCAGCAGCTTGGACGGGATCTCTGGAAACACCATATATTTT.